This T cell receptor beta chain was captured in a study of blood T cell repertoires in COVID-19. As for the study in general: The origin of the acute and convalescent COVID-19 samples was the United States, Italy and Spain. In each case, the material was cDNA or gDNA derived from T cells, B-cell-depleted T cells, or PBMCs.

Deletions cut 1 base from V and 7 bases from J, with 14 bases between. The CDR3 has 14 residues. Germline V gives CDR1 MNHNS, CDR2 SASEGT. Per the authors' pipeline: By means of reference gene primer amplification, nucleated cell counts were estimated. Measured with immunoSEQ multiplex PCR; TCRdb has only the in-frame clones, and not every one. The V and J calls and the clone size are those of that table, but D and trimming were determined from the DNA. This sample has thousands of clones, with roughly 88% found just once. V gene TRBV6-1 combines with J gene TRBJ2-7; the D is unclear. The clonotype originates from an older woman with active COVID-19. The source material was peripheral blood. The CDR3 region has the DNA TGTGCCAGCAGTGAAGGAGTAGGCGAGGAGGAGCAGTACTTC. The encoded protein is CASSEGVGEEEQYF.